One sample yielded the 31 T cell receptor beta chains listed below, sequenced in a study of CD8+CD57+ T cells in acquired aplastic anemia. TCR beta VDJ combinations and CDR3 sequences were profiled from genomic DNA. From the reads, TCRdb called clonotypes with MiXCR, one entry per CDR3 protein. This repertoire shows approximately 120,000 distinct CDR3 sequences, about two fifths found once; its top ten account for about 2.6%. For sequencing, patients were chosen who had shown expansion of CD8+CD57+ cells by flow cytometry. Sequencing was carried out using sorted CD4+, CD8+, or CD8+CD57+ T cells (not recorded which) from PBMCs. All receptors derive from a human donor with aplastic anemia.

This clonotype was seen at least ten times. V gene TRBV2 combines with J gene TRBJ2-2, with D possibly being TRBD1 or TRBD2 (7 bases each). CDR1 is SNHLY, CDR2 FYNNEI, per germline. CDR3 length equals 17 residues. Between the trimmed V and J ends, which lost 8 bases and 7 bases, there was a span of 26 bases. The CDR3 region has the DNA TGTGCCAGCGCTAGACCGGGACAGCCTTCGGGGGGCGGGGAGCTGTTTTTT. As protein: CASARPGQPSGGGELFF.

This clonotype was recorded at least ten times. This sequence joins TRBV4-2 and TRBJ1-5; 7 nucleotides match TRBD1. Germline assignment: CDR1 LGHNA and CDR2 YNFKEQ. Trimming cost V 5 bases and J 2 bases; bases outside gene matches: 12. The CDR3 covers 17 residues. The CDR3 loop reads CASSTGTVGLGNQPQHF. The CDR3 DNA reads TGTGCCAGCAGCACGGGGACAGTGGGCTTAGGCAATCAGCCCCAGCATTTT.

This chain links TRBV20-1 with TRBJ2-6; a weak D match, TRBD2 (6 bases). V shed 1 base and J shed 4 bases, with 17 bases lying between them. Germline-derived CDR1 and CDR2 are DFQATT and SNEGSKA (reference sequence). There are 17 residues in the CDR3. CDR3 DNA sequence: TGCAGTGCTAGAGGCTCGCTAGGGGCGGGAGGGGCCAACGTCCTGACTTTC. Residues: CSARGSLGAGGANVLTF.

This clonotype was seen ten or more times. The chain uses TRBV5-6 and TRBJ1-5; D remains ambiguous. Between the trimmed V and J ends, which lost 3 bases and 5 bases, there was a span of 6 bases. The CDR3 consists of 12 residues. CDR1 is SGHDT, CDR2 YYEEEE, per germline. The CDR3 DNA follows: TGTGCCAGCAGCTCGGATGATCAGCCCCAGCATTTT. Its protein product is CASSSDDQPQHF.

In its sample, this clonotype was seen many times. The chain is built from TRBV7-9 and TRBJ2-3; D ambiguous. The V end was cut by 4 bases, the J end by 2 bases, with 7 bases between. The CDR3 totals 13 residues. Germline CDR1 and CDR2: SEHNR and FQNEAQ (reference sequence). CDR3 in amino acids: CASSYRVTDTQYF. The CDR3 region has the DNA TGTGCCAGCAGCTACCGGGTCACAGATACGCAGTATTTT.

Only one count was recorded for this clonotype. The chain carries TRBV20-1 and TRBJ2-7, with 8 bases that match TRBD1. The CDR3 covers 13 residues. CDR1 DFQATT and CDR2 SNEGSKA come from the germline V gene (reference sequence). V trimming: 4 bases; J trimming: 9 bases; junction bases outside the gene matches: 11. Here the CDR3 DNA reads TGCAGTGCTACCTCGACAGGGGTCCACGGGCAGTACTTC. Protein: CSATSTGVHGQYF.

This chain uses TRBV12-3 or TRBV12-4 with TRBJ1-1, with TRBD1 matching 7 bases. The CDR3 runs 13 residues. The junction had 2 bases not matched to a gene; V was cut back by 5 bases and J by 2 bases. The CDR3 spells CASSGDSNTEAFF. The CDR3 DNA reads as TGTGCCAGCAGTGGGGACAGCAACACTGAAGCTTTCTTT.

The chain recombines TRBV7-9 with TRBJ1-3; D is undetermined. V shed 1 base and J shed 8 bases, with 12 bases lying between them. CDR1 SEHNR and CDR2 FQNEAQ come from the germline V gene (reference sequence). The CDR3 loop spans 14 amino acids. CDR3 sequence (DNA): TGTGCCAGCAGCTTAGAAAGGCCCTCAGACACCATATATTTT. Residues: CASSLERPSDTIYF.

This clonotype was recorded at least ten times. V and J are TRBV5-1 and TRBJ1-2; D is possibly TRBD1 (6 bases). The CDR3 spans 16 residues. V was trimmed by 0 bases and J by 5 bases, leaving 17 bases between them. In germline, CDR1 is SGHRS, CDR2 YFSETQ. The CDR3 is CASSLAGKGGEYGYTF. The DNA of the CDR3 is TGCGCCAGCAGCTTGGCCGGGAAAGGGGGAGAATATGGCTACACCTTC.

The chain is built from TRBV15 and TRBJ1-2; 7 bases fit TRBD1. There are 16 residues in the CDR3. Losses at the gene ends were 2 bases for V and 2 bases for J; bases not matched to a gene: 8. Germline CDR1 LNHNV, CDR2 YYDKDF (reference sequence). CDR3 in DNA: TGTGCCACCAGCAGAACCGGGACAGAATTAAACTATGGCTACACCTTC. It codes for CATSRTGTELNYGYTF.

In the case of this clonotype: This may be a read error, as it is one base from a much larger clone. The genes are TRBV6-6 and TRBJ2-5, with D possibly TRBD2 on 5 matching bases. Germline CDR1 is MNHNY and CDR2 is SVGAGI (reference sequence). There are 11 residues in the CDR3. DNA for the CDR3: TGTGCCAGCATCCTCGGGGAGACCAAGTACTTC. Its translation is CASILGETKYF.

This clonotype was seen ten or more times. The J gene is TRBJ1-6, the V gene TRBV9; D remains ambiguous. CDR3 length: 16 amino acids. Trimming removed 2 bases from V and 0 bases from J, with 9 bases in between. The V gene's germline CDR1 is SGDLS and CDR2 YYNGEE. For the CDR3, the DNA is TGTGCCAGCAGCGTCGGCGGAAGCTCCTATAATTCACCCCTCCACTTT. Translated, it gives CASSVGGSSYNSPLHF.

The V gene is TRBV10-3, the J gene TRBJ2-3, with 11 bases matching TRBD2. Germline lookup yields CDR1 ENHRY and CDR2 SYGVKD. The CDR3 contains 18 residues. V gave up 4 bases and J gave up 2 bases; unmatched junction bases: 11. The CDR3 nucleotides are TGTGCCATCAGTGGACCTAGCGGGGGGTTATCGAACACAGATACGCAGTATTTT. It specifies CAISGPSGGLSNTDTQYF.

This clonotype appeared once. A much larger clone differs by one base, so this may be a read error. The chain uses TRBV4-1 and TRBJ1-5; D is ambiguous. This CDR3 comprises 15 residues. Germline values: CDR1 MGHRA, CDR2 YSYEKL. CDR3 bases: TGCGCCAGCTCCGAAAAAGTTGGTAGCAATCAGCCCCGGCATTTT. Its protein product is CASSEKVGSNQPRHF.

This clonotype was observed a handful of times. Since a much larger clone is just one base distant, this may be a read error. V and J are TRBV19 and TRBJ1-3; D call uncertain. Looked up from germline, CDR1 is LNHDA and CDR2 is SQIVND (reference sequence). The CDR3 has 16 residues. The CDR3 nucleotides read TGTGCCAGTAGTAAGAGGGCACGTGACTCTGGAAACATCATATATTTT. Translation: CASSKRARDSGNIIYF.

The chain has TRBV4-2 and TRBJ2-1; TRBD2 matches at 9 bases. J gave up 4 bases and V 4 bases, and 11 bases lay outside the gene matches. Germline CDR1 and CDR2: LGHNA and YNFKEQ. The CDR3 length is 17 residues. The CDR3, as DNA: TGTGCCAGCAGCCCCCCATTGGCGGGGGGGCGATACAATGAGCAGTTCTTC. The encoded protein is CASSPPLAGGRYNEQFF.

This clonotype was counted only a few times. A much more abundant neighbour one base away suggests this may be a read error. The chain is built from TRBV7-2 and TRBJ1-6, with TRBD1 matching 8 bases. The germline gives CDR1 SGHTA, CDR2 FQGNSA. With V trimmed by 6 bases and J by 6 bases, 4 bases remained unmatched. CDR3 length equals 14 residues. The CDR3 spells CASRSGQANSPLHF. The CDR3 DNA is TGTGCCAGCAGATCGGGACAGGCTAATTCACCCCTCCACTTT.

In DNA form, the CDR3 reads TGTGCCAGTAGGGACAGGGTCGCCGGGAACACTGAAGCTTTCTTT. Amino acid sequence: CASRDRVAGNTEAFF. The chain recombines TRBV19 with TRBJ1-1, with 8 bases aligning to TRBD1. The CDR3 extends over 15 amino acids. The junction had 7 bases not matched to a gene; V was cut back by 6 bases and J by 1 base. The germline V gene encodes CDR1 LNHDA and CDR2 SQIVND (reference sequence). The whole variable domain, remainder taken from reference TRBV19 and TRBJ1-1, is DGGITQSPKYLFRKEGQNVTLSCEQNLNHDAMYWYRQDPGQGLRLIYYSQIVNDFQKGDIAEGYSVSREKKESFPLTVTSAQKNPTAFYLCASRDRVAGNTEAFFGQGTRLTVV.

The V call is TRBV11-2, the J call TRBJ2-1; 10 bases are a match to TRBD1. CDR1 and CDR2 from the germline V gene are SGHAT and FQNNGV. V lost 4 bases, J lost 9 bases, and 12 bases stayed unmatched. The CDR3 contains 16 residues. The CDR3 sequence is CASSSTGGQGISEQFF. The CDR3 nucleotides read TGTGCCAGCAGCTCTACGGGGGGACAGGGGATTAGTGAGCAGTTCTTC.

The table lists this clonotype with many counts. This chain uses TRBV5-1 with TRBJ1-6, with D perhaps TRBD1 (5 bases). The CDR3 consists of 13 residues. The germline gives CDR1 SGHRS, CDR2 YFSETQ. The germline V and J ends were trimmed by 0 bases and 14 bases, with 12 bases remaining between them. CDR3 in DNA: TGCGCCAGCAGCTTGGCCGACGGGGGGTCCCTCCACTTT. Translated, it gives CASSLADGGSLHF.

V usage is TRBV5-4 and J usage is TRBJ1-1; D might be TRBD1 (6 bases). V was clipped by 3 bases and J by 3 bases, with 18 bases between them. Germline values: CDR1 SGHNT, CDR2 YYREEE (reference sequence). The CDR3 length is 16 residues. The CDR3 DNA sequence: TGTGCCAGCAGCTGGGTGAGGGGGAGGGGGGACACTGAAGCTTTCTTT. It is translated as CASSWVRGRGDTEAFF.

In its sample, this clonotype was seen many times. This chain links TRBV24-1 with TRBJ2-3; possibly TRBD1 or TRBD2 for D (5 bases each). The V and J ends lost 2 bases and 5 bases respectively, with 10 bases between them. Germline V CDR1 and CDR2: KGHDR, SFDVKD. This CDR3 spans 14 amino acids. CDR3 nucleotide sequence: TGTGCCACCAGTGATTGGGACCAGCAAGATACGCAGTATTTT. Protein: CATSDWDQQDTQYF.

This clonotype appeared many times. V gene TRBV7-2 combines with J gene TRBJ2-2; D is uncertain. The CDR3 contains 13 residues. Germline V gives CDR1 SGHTA, CDR2 FQGNSA. V was cut by 1 base and J by 3 bases, with 3 bases left in between. CDR3 nucleotides: TGTGCCAGCAGCTTAGGTTACACCGGGGAGCTGTTTTTT. Protein: CASSLGYTGELFF.

This clonotype showed up many times. The chain joins TRBV6-1 to TRBJ1-6; 9 bases fit TRBD1. Germline loops: CDR1 MNHNS, CDR2 SASEGT. The junction had 13 bases not matched to a gene; V was cut back by 6 bases and J by 4 bases. CDR3 length: 18 residues. The DNA for the CDR3 is TGTGCCAGCAGGTCCGGGACAGGGCTTATCGAGTATAATTCACCCCTCCACTTT. Residues: CASRSGTGLIEYNSPLHF.

As concerns this clonotype: This may be a read error, as it is one base from a much larger clone. The CDR3 carries no conserved terminal phenylalanine or tryptophan, so it likely arises from a read error. The V call is TRBV5-1, the J call TRBJ1-1, with TRBD1 identical over 12 bases. CDR3 length equals 15 residues. J was trimmed by 6 bases and V by 4 bases; bases with no gene match: 7. Germline-derived CDR1 and CDR2 are SGHRS and YFSETQ. In DNA, the CDR3 is TGCGCCAGCAGCCTGGGACAGGGGGCATCAGCTGAAGCTTTCTCT. This gives the protein CASSLGQGASAEAFS.

The chain has TRBV5-5 and TRBJ2-7; 10 positions match TRBD1. This CDR3 is 14 amino acids long. Germline-derived CDR1 and CDR2 are SGHKS and YYEKEE (reference sequence). V trimming: 4 bases; J trimming: 3 bases; junction bases outside the gene matches: 4. The CDR3 DNA follows: TGTGCCAGCAGCCAGGGGACAGGGGACTACGAGCAGTACGTC. This codes for CASSQGTGDYEQYV.

This clonotype was seen more than once but under ten times. This chain links TRBV7-2 with TRBJ1-4; D may be TRBD1 (6 bases). With 6 bases removed from V and 4 bases from J, the gap between germline ends came to 15 bases. This CDR3 region has 15 residues. Germline V CDR1 and CDR2: SGHTA, FQGNSA. The CDR3 reads CASSSSRGFNEKLFF. As DNA, the CDR3 is TGTGCCAGCAGTTCCTCGAGGGGGTTTAATGAAAAACTGTTTTTT.

The chain joins TRBV10-2 to TRBJ2-2; maybe TRBD2 (5 bases). The CDR3 sequence is 15 residues long. V lost 2 bases, J lost 5 bases, and 12 bases lay in between. Germline V gene sequence: CDR1 WSHSY, CDR2 SAAADI. The CDR3 sequence: CASSEGAVATGELFF. CDR3 bases: TGCGCCAGCAGTGAGGGAGCGGTGGCGACCGGGGAGCTGTTTTTT.

This clonotype occurred a few times. J is TRBJ1-4 and V is TRBV12-3 or TRBV12-4, with 11 bases matching TRBD1. The V segment lost 5 bases and the J segment 7 bases; nucleotides outside the gene matches: 6. The CDR3 extends over 15 amino acids. CDR3 DNA sequence: TGTGCCAGCAGTACCGGACAGGGGGCGCCTGAAAAACTGTTTTTT. This translates into CASSTGQGAPEKLFF.

This clonotype was counted at least ten times. The chain carries TRBV24-1 and TRBJ2-2; TRBD2 matches 8 bases. Germline V CDR1 and CDR2: KGHDR, SFDVKD. The CDR3 sequence is 17 residues long. Losses at the gene ends were 3 bases for V and 5 bases for J; bases not matched to a gene: 10. CDR3: CATSDPTPSGRTGELFF. The CDR3, as DNA: TGTGCCACCAGTGATCCCACCCCTAGCGGGCGTACCGGGGAGCTGTTTTTT.

This clonotype occurred many times. The chain uses TRBV7-9 and TRBJ1-3, with D possibly being TRBD1 (5 bases). Trimming pared 3 bases from V and 1 base from J, leaving 7 bases between. The CDR3 totals 14 residues. Germline V gene data show CDR1 as SEHNR and CDR2 as FQNEAQ (reference sequence). CDR3 sequence: CASSLDISGNTIYF. The CDR3 DNA is TGTGCCAGCAGCTTGGACATATCTGGAAACACCATATATTTT.